One sample yielded the 22 T cell receptor delta chains listed below, sequenced in a study of gamma delta lymphoproliferative disorders and STAT genes. The receptor sequences were amplified from genomic DNA of peripheral blood mononuclear cells. TCRdb re-called the multiplex PCR reads using CATT. The data hold 4,000 or so delta-chain clones, with roughly 1% observed a single time. The sequenced sample consisted of blood. The receptors stem from a human donor in good health.

This clone was detected a few times. With a far larger clone one base away, a read error is the likely cause. The same CDR3 can be traced to other DNA sequences in this sample. The chain combines TRDV2 with TRDJ3; TRDD3 matches 13 bases. Germline CDR1 is GEAIGNYY and CDR2 is EKD. The CDR3 extends over 21 amino acids. The CDR3 coding sequence is TGTGCTTGTGACACAACTACTGGGGGATACGCGAGCTCCTGGGACACCCGACAGATGTTTTTC. Amino acids: CACDTTTGGYASSWDTRQMFF.

This clone was recorded a few times. CDR3 amino acids: CACDNVLGDTGERGTDKLIF. The DNA of the CDR3 is TGTGCCTGTGACAATGTACTGGGGGATACGGGGGAGAGGGGCACCGATAAACTCATCTTT. This sequence joins TRDV2 and TRDJ1; TRDD3 matches at 13 bases. The length of the CDR3 is 20 residues. V was pared by 2 bases and J by 1 base, with 15 bases of the junction left unmatched. The germline V gene has CDR1 GEAIGNYY and CDR2 EKD.

This clone came up many times. This likely came from a read error, as a far larger clone is one base away. The chain carries TRDV1 and TRDJ1, with TRDD3 identical over 7 bases. Germline CDR1 is TSWWSYY and CDR2 is QGS. V was pared by 3 bases and J by 4 bases, with 20 bases of the junction left unmatched. This CDR3 has 19 residues. The CDR3 bases are TGTGCTCTTGGGGAGCTCCTGGTACTGGGGATGTCGGGTATCGATAAACTCATCTTT. The encoded protein is CALGELLVLGMSGIDKLIF.

By share, this clone counts as large (0.1 to 1%). The same CDR3 arises from other DNA sequences in this sample as well. The chain recombines TRDV2 with TRDJ1; the match to TRDD3 covers 13 bases. Germline trimming cut 0 bases from V and 10 bases from J; bases unmatched to any gene: 13. CDR3 size: 17 residues. Germline V gives CDR1 GEAIGNYY, CDR2 EKD. The DNA of the CDR3 is TGTGCCTGTGACACCCTCCAAGAGACTGGGGGATACGAACGACTCATCTTT. It encodes CACDTLQETGGYERLIF.

This clone showed up just a few times. TCRdb's entry gives the protein of a much larger clone, which mismatches this DNA's translation at residue 16, likely from a read error; the protein reported here is translated from the DNA. The J gene is TRDJ3, the V gene TRDV2, with a possible D match to TRDD3 (6 bases). The CDR3 is 18 amino acids. Germline CDR1 reads GEAIGNYY; CDR2 reads EKD. The CDR3 sequence: CACDTAGASSWDTRQIFF. DNA for the CDR3: TGTGCCTGTGACACCGCTGGGGCGAGCTCCTGGGACACCCGACAGATATTTTTC.

In the case of this clone: TCRdb's protein, taken from a much larger clone, differs from this DNA's translation at residue 10, likely owing to a read error; the protein displayed comes from the DNA. The rearrangement links TRDV2 to TRDJ1, with a possible D match to TRDD3 (5 bases). CDR1 GEAIGNYY and CDR2 EKD come from the germline V gene. The CDR3 consists of 19 residues. V was trimmed by 0 bases and J by 4 bases, leaving 26 bases between them. CDR3 in amino acids: CACDTVKTGAGSSNDKLIF. The CDR3 DNA sequence: TGTGCCTGTGACACCGTAAAGACGGGAGCTGGGTCGTCAAACGATAAACTCATCTTT.

Turning to this clone: The likely explanation is a read error, given a far larger clone one base away. Other DNA sequences of this sample code for an identical CDR3. This chain connects TRDV1 to TRDJ1, with TRDD3 matching 12 bases. This CDR3 is 20 amino acids long. With 9 bases clipped from V and 0 bases from J, the junction kept 20 bases outside the gene matches. Germline lookup yields CDR1 TSWWSYY and CDR2 QGS. DNA of the CDR3: TGTGCTCTCGACGCATTGGCCTACTGGGGGATACCCTCGTACACCGATAAACTCATCTTT. It is translated as CALDALAYWGIPSYTDKLIF.

This clone was detected a few times. A read error likely explains why the TCRdb protein, taken from a much larger clone, differs from this DNA's translation at residue 3; the protein shown is translated from the DNA. The rearrangement uses TRDV2 and TRDJ1, with 7 bases fitting TRDD3. CDR3 length: 15 residues. The germline V gene has CDR1 GEAIGNYY and CDR2 EKD. The CDR3 here is CARDTLGEIADKLIF. CDR3 DNA sequence: TGTGCCCGTGACACCTTGGGGGAGATTGCCGATAAACTCATCTTT.

This clone turned up a few times. The protein TCRdb gives is from a much larger clone and does not agree with this DNA's translation at residue 14, likely a read error; the protein shown here comes from the DNA. The gene calls are TRDV2 and TRDJ3; TRDD3 matches at 11 bases. Looked up from germline, CDR1 is GEAIGNYY and CDR2 is EKD. The CDR3 loop spans 19 amino acids. DNA of the CDR3: TGTGCCTGTGACCGACTGGGGGATAGAAGCTCCTGGGACATCCGACAGATGTTTTTC. This gives the protein CACDRLGDRSSWDIRQMFF.

This clone was detected a few times. The protein given by TCRdb reflects a much larger clone and differs at residue 11 from this DNA's translation, likely from a read error; the protein shown is the DNA's translation. This chain uses TRDV3 with TRDJ1, with D possibly being TRDD3 (10 bases). The V and J ends lost 2 bases and 0 bases respectively, with 37 bases between them. Germline V gene data show CDR1 as TVYSNPD and CDR2 as GDNSRS (reference sequence). The CDR3 has 22 amino acids. The DNA of the CDR3 is TGTGCCTTTCACCTTCCTACGTTTCTTTTCCGGGGGATACGGGCGTACACCGATAAACTCATCTTT. The encoded protein is CAFHLPTFLFRGIRAYTDKLIF.

This clone turned up a few times. Given a far larger clone just one base away, this is likely a sequencing read error. In the same sample, other DNA sequences code for this CDR3. The gene calls are TRDV1 and TRDJ1; 13 bases map to TRDD3. CDR1 and CDR2 (germline): TSWWSYY, QGS. The CDR3 has 24 residues. The trim removed 3 bases at V and 0 bases at J, leaving 25 bases unmatched. CDR3 nucleotides: TGTGCTCTTGGGGATGCCCGCTCCTACGGCCGGCCCTACTGGGGGATACGGTACACCGATAAACTCATCTTT. Its translation is CALGDARSYGRPYWGIRYTDKLIF.

This clone was counted only a few times. The TCRdb protein comes from a much larger clone and disagrees with this DNA's translation at residue 4, likely due to a read error; the protein given here is derived from the DNA. This chain uses TRDV2 with TRDJ1; 7 nucleotides agree with TRDD3. CDR1 is GEAIGNYY, CDR2 EKD, per germline. After removal of 6 bases from V and 0 bases from J, the junction contained 15 bases not matched to a gene. This CDR3 is built from 17 residues. The CDR3 region is CACNGVLGSFYTDKLIF. CDR3 bases: TGTGCCTGTAACGGTGTACTGGGGTCTTTTTACACCGATAAACTCATCTTT.

Remarks on this clone: One base separates it from a far larger clone, so it is likely a read error. V usage is TRDV1 and J usage is TRDJ1; D remains unclear. V lost 6 bases and J lost 4, with 9 bases in between. The germline gives CDR1 TSWWSYY, CDR2 QGS. The CDR3 covers 12 residues. CDR3 in DNA: TGTGCTCTTGGCAGTAGGATCGATAAACTCATCTTT. Protein sequence: CALGSRIDKLIF.

This clone was observed a handful of times. TCRdb pairs this DNA with a much larger clone's protein that differs at residue 13, likely a read error; the protein shown was translated from the DNA. The gene calls are TRDV2 and TRDJ1; 12 nucleotides agree with TRDD3. The length of the CDR3 is 22 residues. Germline V CDR1 and CDR2: GEAIGNYY, EKD. With 2 bases clipped from V and 0 bases from J, the junction kept 21 bases outside the gene matches. The CDR3 is CACDSLTALGDTREPYTDKLIF. In nucleotides, the CDR3 is TGTGCCTGTGACAGTCTGACCGCGCTGGGGGATACGAGGGAACCCTACACCGATAAACTCATCTTT.

On this clone itself: TCRdb's protein for this DNA is that of a much larger clone and differs from the translation at residue 10, likely a read error; the protein shown is the DNA translation. As DNA, the CDR3 is TGTGCTTATTTTTCCTACGCAGTTGGGGTATTTGGGTACACCGATAAACTCATCTTT. This translates into CAYFSYAVGVFGYTDKLIF. The rearrangement links TRAV38-2/DV8 to TRDJ1; 7 bases align to TRDD2. With V trimmed by 7 bases and J by 0 bases, 21 bases remained unmatched. Germline loops: CDR1 TSESDYY, CDR2 QEAYKQQN. This CDR3 has 19 residues.

This clone turned up a few times. TCRdb's protein for this DNA is that of a much larger clone and differs from the translation at residue 3, likely a read error; the protein shown is the DNA translation. The chain has TRDV2 and TRDJ1; TRDD3 agrees at 7 bases. The CDR3 is 19 amino acids. Looked up from germline, CDR1 is GEAIGNYY and CDR2 is EKD. CDR3 sequence: CARDTVLGSNIKSTDKLIF. For the CDR3, the DNA is TGTGCCCGTGACACGGTACTGGGGAGCAACATAAAAAGCACCGATAAACTCATCTTT.

This clone was observed a few times. TCRdb records a much larger clone's protein for this DNA, with a difference at residue 16 that likely arises from a read error; the protein given is the translation of the DNA. The V and J genes are TRDV2 and TRDJ1, with 10 bases lining up with TRDD3. This CDR3 has 19 residues. Germline-derived CDR1 and CDR2 are GEAIGNYY and EKD. DNA of the CDR3: TGTGCCTGTGACACCCTTCCTACTGGGGGATCGAATGACACCGATGAACTCATCTTT. Its protein is CACDTLPTGGSNDTDELIF.

This clone ranks as large. Other DNA sequences in this sample translate to the same CDR3. V gene TRDV2 combines with J gene TRDJ3; 9 bases map to TRDD3. CDR3 size: 19 residues. CDR1 and CDR2 from the germline V gene are GEAIGNYY and EKD. Trimming at V came to 4 bases and at J to 0 bases, leaving 9 bases not matched to a gene. In DNA form, the CDR3 reads TGTGCCTGTGATGCGGTACTGGGGGAGAGCTCCTGGGACACCCGACAGATGTTTTTC. Translating it yields CACDAVLGESSWDTRQMFF.

With respect to this clone: Only one base separates this from a far larger clonotype, so it likely reflects a read error. V gene TRDV2 combines with J gene TRDJ3; tentative D call: TRDD3 (6 bases). Germline loops: CDR1 GEAIGNYY, CDR2 EKD. The CDR3 extends over 20 amino acids. The chain's CDR3 is CACDMMGTDKGSWGTRQMFF. The CDR3 DNA sequence: TGTGCCTGTGACATGATGGGGACCGACAAAGGCTCCTGGGGCACCCGACAGATGTTTTTC.

This clone appeared a few times. A single base is all that separates this from a far larger clone, so a read error is likely. The same CDR3 arises from other DNA sequences in this sample as well. The rearrangement links TRDV2 to TRDJ1; TRDD3 matches 9 bases. From germline, CDR1 is GEAIGNYY and CDR2 EKD. This CDR3 is 15 amino acids long. The CDR3 is CACDKLLGDTDKLIF. As DNA, the CDR3 is TGTGCCTGTGACAAGTTACTGGGGGACACCGATAAACTCATCTTC.

The V call is TRDV1, the J call TRDJ1; TRDD3 matches 11 bases. J lost 10 bases, V lost 5 bases, and 18 bases had no gene match. This CDR3 has 17 amino acids. Germline V gives CDR1 TSWWSYY, CDR2 QGS. CDR3 DNA sequence: TGTGCTCTTGGGACTCGCTTGCTTATACTGGGGGATAGGGCACTCATCTTT. It translates to CALGTRLLILGDRALIF.

By sample fraction, this clone is medium-sized (0.01 to 0.1%). V gene TRDV1 combines with J gene TRDJ1; 13 bases are a match to TRDD3. CDR3 length equals 21 residues. V dropped 0 bases and J dropped 0; count of bases not matched to a gene: 13. Germline CDR1 and CDR2: TSWWSYY and QGS. CDR3 protein: CALGELALRYWGIRYTDKLIF. The CDR3 DNA sequence: TGTGCTCTTGGGGAACTAGCCCTCCGGTACTGGGGGATACGGTACACCGATAAACTCATCTTT.